Below are 29 T cell receptor beta chains sequenced from a single sample in a study of blood T cell repertoires in COVID-19. Assay: immunoSEQ multiplex PCR; the TCRdb copy retains only in-frame clones and omits some. Found here are 270,000 or so clones, approximately 81% of them singletons; the top ten hold 6.6%. The sample consisted of PBMCs or T cells enriched from blood (not recorded which). The receptors here all came from a woman aged 50 to 60 who had been exposed to COVID-19.

The genes are TRBV5-1 and TRBJ2-1; D might be TRBD2 (5 bases). V lost 4 bases and J lost 3, with 14 bases in between. Per the germline V gene, CDR1 is SGHRS and CDR2 is YFSETQ. CDR3 length: 15 residues. The CDR3 protein is CASSQTSGYYNEQFF. Here the CDR3 DNA reads TGCGCCAGCAGCCAAACCAGCGGCTACTACAATGAGCAGTTCTTC.

This sequence joins TRBV12-3 or TRBV12-4 and TRBJ1-1; D remains ambiguous. V gave up 6 bases and J gave up 1 base, with 9 bases separating them. The CDR3 runs 13 residues. The CDR3 bases are TGTGCCAGCAGGAAAAACAGGAACACTGAAGCTTTCTTT. Amino acids: CASRKNRNTEAFF.

This clone was found a few times. This rearrangement joins TRBV12-3 or TRBV12-4 to TRBJ1-2; D remains unclear. With 7 bases removed from V and 11 bases from J, the gap between germline ends came to 17 bases. The CDR3 covers 12 residues. CDR3 amino acids: CASTTLSVRYTF. The CDR3 nucleotides read TGTGCCAGCACTACCCTATCCGTGAGGTACACCTTC.

The chain combines TRBV7-2 with TRBJ1-6; D ambiguous. Germline V lookup: CDR1 SGHTA, CDR2 FQGNSA. The V end lost 5 bases, the J end lost 6 bases, and 20 bases lay between the germline ends. The CDR3 is 17 residues long. The CDR3 DNA is TGTGCCAGCAGCCTAGGACTGTCTGGCAGCAGTAATTCACCCCTCCACTTT. Translated, it gives CASSLGLSGSSNSPLHF.

This rearrangement joins TRBV15 to TRBJ1-4; a possible D gene is TRBD1 (5 bases). This CDR3 is 14 amino acids long. Germline values: CDR1 LNHNV, CDR2 YYDKDF (reference sequence). V was cut by 1 base and J by 11 bases, with 14 bases left in between. The CDR3 spells CATSRGGGGVKLFF. CDR3 bases: TGTGCCACCAGCAGAGGCGGGGGTGGGGTGAAACTGTTTTTT.

The gene calls are TRBV5-1 and TRBJ1-4, with TRBD1 matching 12 bases. The CDR3 is made up of 18 amino acids. The germline V gene has CDR1 SGHRS and CDR2 YFSETQ. J lost 7 bases, V lost 4 bases, and 14 bases had no gene match. The CDR3 DNA reads as TGCGCCAGCAGCGCTACCGGGACAGGGGGCCTGAAGGGTGAAAAACTGTTTTTT. It encodes CASSATGTGGLKGEKLFF. Full variable domain (rest looked up from reference TRBV5-1 and TRBJ1-4): KAGVTQTPRYLIKTRGQQVTLSCSPISGHRSVSWYQQTPGQGLQFLFEYFSETQRNKGNFPGRFSGRQFSNSRSEMNVSTLELGDSALYLCASSATGTGGLKGEKLFFGSGTQLSVL.

CDR3 residues: CASSVRGTGSSYNEQFF. CDR3 nucleotides: TGTGCCAGTAGTGTCAGAGGTACAGGGAGCTCCTACAATGAGCAGTTCTTC. V usage is TRBV19 and J usage is TRBJ2-1; TRBD1 is a possible D gene (6 bases). Germline CDR1 and CDR2: LNHDA and SQIVND (reference sequence). Trimming left V 5 bases short and J 0 bases short, with 17 bases between. The CDR3 loop spans 17 amino acids.

J is TRBJ2-4 and V is TRBV5-1; 10 bases agree with TRBD2. Germline loops: CDR1 SGHRS, CDR2 YFSETQ. The junction had 6 bases not matched to a gene; V was cut back by 0 bases and J by 0 bases. CDR3 length: 18 amino acids. The CDR3 bases are TGCGCCAGCAGCTTGGGGCTAGCGGGGGTCCTAGCCAAAAACATTCAGTACTTC. It specifies CASSLGLAGVLAKNIQYF.

This clone was detected ten times or more. CDR3 loop: CASSSDRGSEAFF. The CDR3 coding sequence is TGTGCCAGCAGTAGCGACAGGGGCTCTGAAGCTTTCTTT. This rearrangement joins TRBV6-5 to TRBJ1-1, with 8 nucleotides matching TRBD1. The germline gives CDR1 MNHEY, CDR2 SVGAGI. The J segment lost 6 bases and the V segment lost 5 bases, leaving 5 bases of the junction unmatched. There are 13 residues in the CDR3.

The chain recombines TRBV3-1 (or the pseudogene TRBV3-2) with TRBJ2-7, with D perhaps TRBD2 (5 bases). Trimming stripped 4 bases from V and 3 bases from J, with 16 bases between. The CDR3 covers 15 residues. Germline CDR1 reads LGHDT; CDR2 reads YNNKEL (reference sequence). In DNA form, the CDR3 reads TGTGCCAGCAGCCCCCTAGCCGGGGATAGCTACGAGCAGTACTTC. Translation gives CASSPLAGDSYEQYF.

The chain combines TRBV6-5 with TRBJ2-7; D is possibly TRBD1 (6 bases). The germline CDR1 and CDR2 sequences are MNHEY and SVGAGI. The CDR3 spans 12 residues. V shed 7 bases and J shed 3 bases, with 10 bases lying between them. Written as DNA, the CDR3 is TGTGCCAGCATATCACAGGGCTACGAGCAGTACTTC. Amino acids: CASISQGYEQYF.

The chain combines TRBV6-1 with TRBJ1-2, with D unclear. The CDR3 spans 15 residues. V was pared by 4 bases and J by 3 bases, with 15 bases between. CDR1 is MNHNS, CDR2 SASEGT, per germline. CDR3 in amino acids: CASSGSIARDYGYTF. The CDR3 bases are TGTGCCAGCAGTGGTTCGATTGCCCGGGACTATGGCTACACCTTC.

The chain uses TRBV23-1 and TRBJ1-5, with a weak D call TRBD1 (6 bases). TRBV23-1 is annotated as an ORF whose role is uncertain. V shed 1 base and J shed 0 bases, with 10 bases lying between them. CDR3 length: 16 amino acids. CDR3 amino acids: CASSQYRDTSNQPQHF. CDR3 bases: TGCGCCAGCAGTCAATACAGGGACACTAGCAATCAGCCCCAGCATTTT.

V is TRBV28 and J is TRBJ1-5, with D perhaps TRBD1 (6 bases). Trimming left V 6 bases short and J 7 bases short, with 13 bases between. CDR3 length equals 13 residues. From germline, CDR1 is MDHEN and CDR2 SYDVKM. CDR3 coding DNA: TGTGCCAGCAGACTACAGGGAATGCAGCCCCAGCATTTT. Translating gives CASRLQGMQPQHF. The full variable domain, in which reference TRBV28 and TRBJ1-5 provide the parts outside the CDR3, is DVKVTQSSRYLVKRTGEKVFLECVQDMDHENMFWYRQDPGLGLRLIYFSYDVKMKEKGDIPEGYSVSREKKERFSLILESASTNQTSMYLCASRLQGMQPQHFGDGTRLSIL.

The rearrangement uses TRBV11-2 and TRBJ2-5; 9 bases line up with TRBD1. Trimming removed 5 bases from V and 7 bases from J; junction bases left unmatched: 8. The CDR3 covers 14 residues. Germline CDR1 and CDR2: SGHAT and FQNNGV. The DNA of the CDR3 is TGTGCCAGCAGCGACAGGGGGGAGGGTGGGACCCAGTACTTC. Its protein product is CASSDRGEGGTQYF.

This clone was seen only once. The V and J genes are TRBV3-1 (or the pseudogene TRBV3-2) and TRBJ1-5, with unresolved D. The germline CDR1 and CDR2 sequences are LGHDT and YNNKEL (reference sequence). The V end lost 4 bases, the J end lost 4 bases, and 11 bases lay between the germline ends. The CDR3 sequence is 14 residues long. The CDR3 DNA follows: TGTGCCAGCAGCCTGAAGCCGGGAAATCAGCCCCAGCATTTT. Protein: CASSLKPGNQPQHF.

The chain is built from TRBV5-6 and TRBJ1-2, with 10 bases matching TRBD1. CDR3 length equals 18 residues. In germline, CDR1 is SGHDT, CDR2 YYEEEE. V lost 4 bases, J lost 7 bases, and 19 bases stayed unmatched. The CDR3 region has the DNA TGTGCCAGCAGCAGATACCGGGACAGGGGCCAATGGGGTTTTGGCTACACCTTC. Amino acids: CASSRYRDRGQWGFGYTF.

The V call is TRBV4-3, the J call TRBJ1-2; TRBD1 agrees at 8 bases. Germline V lookup: CDR1 LGHNA, CDR2 YSLEER. Trimming cost V 1 base and J 6 bases; bases outside gene matches: 10. The CDR3 is made up of 16 amino acids. The CDR3 reads CASSQGTGLISDGYTF. CDR3 bases: TGCGCCAGCAGCCAAGGGACAGGGTTAATATCGGATGGCTACACCTTC.

The genes are TRBV20-1 and TRBJ1-1; D gene uncertain. The CDR3 runs 12 residues. The germline V gene has CDR1 DFQATT and CDR2 SNEGSKA (reference sequence). V was cut by 3 bases and J by 5 bases, with 10 bases left in between. The CDR3 sequence is CSASSPSTEAFF. CDR3 coding DNA: TGCAGTGCTAGTAGTCCCAGTACTGAAGCTTTCTTT.

The J gene is TRBJ1-5, the V gene TRBV7-8; D remains ambiguous. The CDR3 is 13 residues long. CDR1 SGHVS and CDR2 FQNEAQ come from the germline V gene. V was pared by 5 bases and J by 7 bases, with 12 bases between. The CDR3 is CASSPNLNQPQHF. The DNA of the CDR3 is TGTGCCAGCAGCCCAAATCTAAACCAGCCCCAGCATTTT.

The J gene is TRBJ1-2, the V gene TRBV29-1, with D possibly matching TRBD1 (5 bases). The CDR3 sequence is 13 residues long. The germline V gene encodes CDR1 SQVTM and CDR2 ANQGSEA. The ends were cut back, 3 bases at V and 4 bases at J, with 12 bases in the middle. This CDR3 is CSVEDTFLYGYTF. In DNA, the CDR3 is TGCAGCGTTGAGGACACTTTTCTCTATGGCTACACCTTC.

The chain recombines TRBV21-1 with TRBJ2-1; the table's D gene call, TRBD2, was not cross checked with the DNA. TRBV21-1 is marked as a pseudogene. The CDR3 sequence is 18 residues long. The CDR3 loop reads CASSKPKTSGGPWDEQFF. CDR3 nucleotide sequence: TGTGCCAGCAGCAAACCCAAGACTAGCGGGGGGCCGTGGGATGAGCAGTTCTTC.

The rearrangement uses TRBV3-1 (or the pseudogene TRBV3-2) and TRBJ1-6; D might be TRBD1 (5 bases). This CDR3 spans 15 amino acids. Germline V gene sequence: CDR1 LGHDT, CDR2 YNNKEL (reference sequence). Trimming took 4 bases from V and 9 from J, leaving 16 bases between them. The CDR3 loop is CASSPAAGLGSPLHF. The CDR3 DNA is TGTGCCAGCAGCCCGGCGGCAGGGCTCGGTTCACCCCTCCACTTT.

The genes are TRBV5-1 and TRBJ1-1; TRBD1 might be the D (6 bases). Germline CDR1 is SGHRS and CDR2 is YFSETQ. There are 14 residues in the CDR3. Trimming took off 0 bases at V and 0 bases at J, with 6 bases between the two ends. Here the CDR3 DNA reads TGCGCCAGCAGCTTGGAGGGGGTGAACACTGAAGCTTTCTTT. It translates to CASSLEGVNTEAFF. Supplemented by reference TRBV5-1 and TRBJ1-1, the full variable domain reads KAGVTQTPRYLIKTRGQQVTLSCSPISGHRSVSWYQQTPGQGLQFLFEYFSETQRNKGNFPGRFSGRQFSNSRSEMNVSTLELGDSALYLCASSLEGVNTEAFFGQGTRLTVV.

The J gene is TRBJ1-2, the V gene TRBV4-1, with 11 bases lining up with TRBD1. V gave up 4 bases and J gave up 8 bases; unmatched junction bases: 3. Per germline, CDR1 MGHRA and CDR2 YSYEKL. The CDR3 is 13 residues long. Here the CDR3 reads CASSLGQGEGYTF. In DNA form, the CDR3 reads TGCGCCAGCAGCCTGGGACAGGGGGAAGGCTACACCTTC.

CDR3 sequence reads: CASSLAPQGIYEQYF. CDR3 DNA: TGCGCCAGCAGCTTAGCCCCCCAGGGTATCTACGAGCAGTACTTC. The chain employs TRBV5-1 and TRBJ2-7; a possible D gene is TRBD1 (5 bases). The CDR3 contains 15 residues. V was clipped by 2 bases and J by 3 bases, with 15 bases between them. CDR1 and CDR2 from the germline V gene are SGHRS and YFSETQ.

The chain recombines TRBV2 with TRBJ1-5; TRBD1 is a possible D gene (5 bases). Germline CDR1 and CDR2: SNHLY and FYNNEI. This CDR3 has 14 amino acids. V lost 8 bases to trimming and J lost 0 bases, with 11 bases between them. The CDR3 DNA follows: TGTGCCAGCGGGGGGGGGACTAGCAATCAGCCCCAGCATTTT. Amino acids: CASGGGTSNQPQHF.

The chain combines TRBV9 with TRBJ2-1, with TRBD2 matching over 7 bases. V was clipped by 4 bases and J by 2 bases; unmatched bases: 6. The germline V gene encodes CDR1 SGDLS and CDR2 YYNGEE. CDR3 length equals 15 residues. The CDR3 loop is CASSREGNAYNEQFF. The CDR3 nucleotides are TGTGCCAGCAGCAGGGAGGGAAACGCCTACAATGAGCAGTTCTTC.

The chain recombines TRBV21-1 with TRBJ2-4; TRBD2, the table's D call, lacks a check against the DNA. TRBV21-1 is assigned pseudogene status. The CDR3 sequence is 15 residues long. The CDR3 here is CASSKVELSENIQYF. In nucleotides, the CDR3 is TGTGCCAGCAGCAAAGTCGAGTTAAGCGAAAACATTCAGTACTTC.